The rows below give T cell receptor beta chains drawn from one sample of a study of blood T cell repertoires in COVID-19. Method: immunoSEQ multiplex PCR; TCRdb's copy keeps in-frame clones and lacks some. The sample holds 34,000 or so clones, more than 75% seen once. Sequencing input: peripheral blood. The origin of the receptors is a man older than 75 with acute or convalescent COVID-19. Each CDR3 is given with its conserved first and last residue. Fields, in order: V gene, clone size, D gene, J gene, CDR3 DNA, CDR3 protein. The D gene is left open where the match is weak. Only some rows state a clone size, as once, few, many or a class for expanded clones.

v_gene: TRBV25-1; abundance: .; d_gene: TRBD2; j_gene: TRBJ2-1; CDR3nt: TGTGCCAGCAGTAAAGCGGGGGGGCCATATGAGCAGTTCTTC; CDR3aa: CASSKAGGPYEQFF
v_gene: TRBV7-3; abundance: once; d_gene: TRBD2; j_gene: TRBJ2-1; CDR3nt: TGTGCCAGCAGCTTAAGGGCTAGCGGGGGGCGGAACTACAATGAGCAGTTCTTC; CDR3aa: CASSLRASGGRNYNEQFF
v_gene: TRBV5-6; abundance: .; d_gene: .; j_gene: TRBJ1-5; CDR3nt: TGTGCCAGCAGCTCGAGCACAGGAATGAGCAATCAGCCCCAGCATTTT; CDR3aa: CASSSSTGMSNQPQHF
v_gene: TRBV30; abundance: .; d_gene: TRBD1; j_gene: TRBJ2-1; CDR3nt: TGTGCCTGGAAGTCTAAAACCGGGACAGGGGGAAGTAATGAGCAGTTCTTC; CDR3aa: CAWKSKTGTGGSNEQFF
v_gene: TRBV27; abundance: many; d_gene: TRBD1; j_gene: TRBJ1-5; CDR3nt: TGTGCCAGCAGTGTGACAGGGGGCCAGCCCCAGCATTTT; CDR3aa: CASSVTGGQPQHF
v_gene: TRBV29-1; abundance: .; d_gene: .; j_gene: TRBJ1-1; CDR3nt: TGCAGCGTTGCCAGGGGAGTGAACACTGAAGCTTTCTTT; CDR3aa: CSVARGVNTEAFF
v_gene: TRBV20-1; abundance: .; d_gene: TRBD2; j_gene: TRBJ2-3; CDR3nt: TGCAGTGCTAGTAACGCGGGGGTTAGCACAGATACGCAGTATTTT; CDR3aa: CSASNAGVSTDTQYF
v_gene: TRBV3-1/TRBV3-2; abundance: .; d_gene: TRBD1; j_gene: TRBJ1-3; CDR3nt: TGTGCCAGCAGCAAGAGGACAGGGGACTCTGGAAACACCATATATTTT; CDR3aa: CASSKRTGDSGNTIYF
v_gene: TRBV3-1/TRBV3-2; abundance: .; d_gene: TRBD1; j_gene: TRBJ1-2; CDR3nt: TGTGCCAGCAGCTCAGCCGGGACAGGGGGCTCTGGCTACACCTTC; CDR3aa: CASSSAGTGGSGYTF
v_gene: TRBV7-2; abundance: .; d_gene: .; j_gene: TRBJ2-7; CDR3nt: TGTGCCAGCAGCTTATCCCTATCCTACGAGCAGTACTTC; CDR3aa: CASSLSLSYEQYF
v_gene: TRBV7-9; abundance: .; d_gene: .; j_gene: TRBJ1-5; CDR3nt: TGTGCCAGCAGCACGACAGGTTTCAATCAGCCCCAGCATTTT; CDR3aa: CASSTTGFNQPQHF
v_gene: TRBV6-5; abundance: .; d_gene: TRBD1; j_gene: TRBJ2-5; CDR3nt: TGTGCCAGCAGCCTGGGACAGGTCGGAGAGACCCAGTACTTC; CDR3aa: CASSLGQVGETQYF
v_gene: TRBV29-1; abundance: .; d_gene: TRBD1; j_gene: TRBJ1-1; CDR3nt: TGCAGCGTTGAAGTGGTCAGGGGGCCGGGCACTGAAGCTTTCTTT; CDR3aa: CSVEVVRGPGTEAFF
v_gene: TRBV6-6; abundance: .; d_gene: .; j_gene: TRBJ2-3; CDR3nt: TGTGCCAGCAGTTCCGCAGAAATAACAGATACGCAGTATTTT; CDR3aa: CASSSAEITDTQYF
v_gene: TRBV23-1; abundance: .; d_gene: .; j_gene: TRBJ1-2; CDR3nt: TGCGCCAGATCGATCGGGGGGAATGGCTACACCTTC; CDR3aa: CARSIGGNGYTF
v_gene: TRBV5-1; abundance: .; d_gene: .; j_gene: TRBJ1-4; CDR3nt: TGCGCCAGCCGGGATGGGTTGAATGAAAAACTGTTTTTT; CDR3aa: CASRDGLNEKLFF
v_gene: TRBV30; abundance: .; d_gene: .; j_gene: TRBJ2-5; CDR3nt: TGTGCCTGGACTGGCGGGGACGGCGAGACCCAGTACTTC; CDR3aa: CAWTGGDGETQYF
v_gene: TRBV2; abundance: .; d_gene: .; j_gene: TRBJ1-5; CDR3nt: TGTGCCAGCGATGCTTTGGGGCCTTATAGCAATCAGCCCCAGCATTTT; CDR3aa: CASDALGPYSNQPQHF
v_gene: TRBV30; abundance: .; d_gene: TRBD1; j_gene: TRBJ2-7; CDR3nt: TGTGCCGCGGACAGGTTCTTCTCCTACGAGCAGTACTTC; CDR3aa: CAADRFFSYEQYF
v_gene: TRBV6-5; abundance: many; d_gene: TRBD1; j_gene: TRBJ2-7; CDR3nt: TGTGCCCTTAGGACAGGGGCCTACGAGCAGTACTTC; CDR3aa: CALRTGAYEQYF
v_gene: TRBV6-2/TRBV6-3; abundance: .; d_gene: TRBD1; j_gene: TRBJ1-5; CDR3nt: TGTGCCAGCAGCCGGGACAGGATCAATCAGCCCCAGCATTTT; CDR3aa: CASSRDRINQPQHF
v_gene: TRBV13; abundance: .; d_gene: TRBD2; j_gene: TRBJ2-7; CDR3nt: TGTGCCAGCAGCCGGGCCGGGGGGGCAGAAGAGCAGTACTTC; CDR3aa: CASSRAGGAEEQYF
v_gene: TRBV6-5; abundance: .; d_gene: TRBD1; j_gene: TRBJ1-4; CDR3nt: TGTGCCAGCAGTTGGGCGACAGGGGGTAATGAAAAACTGTTTTTT; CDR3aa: CASSWATGGNEKLFF
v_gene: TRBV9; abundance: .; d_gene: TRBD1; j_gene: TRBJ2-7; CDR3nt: TGTGCCAGCAGCGTAGGGGGACAGGGGTGGAACGAGCAGTACTTC; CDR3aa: CASSVGGQGWNEQYF
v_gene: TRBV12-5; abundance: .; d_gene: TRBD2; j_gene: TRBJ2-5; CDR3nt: TGTGCTAGTGGTTTGGATCGCGCGGGACTAGCGGACCCGGTGCTCCAGTACTTC; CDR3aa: CASGLDRAGLADPVLQYF
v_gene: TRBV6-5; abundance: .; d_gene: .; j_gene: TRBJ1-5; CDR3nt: TGTGCCAGCTGGCGGGGGCGAAATCAGCCCCAGCATTTT; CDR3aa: CASWRGRNQPQHF
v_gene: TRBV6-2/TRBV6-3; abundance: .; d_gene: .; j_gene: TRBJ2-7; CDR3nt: TGTGCCAGCAGCGACCCGAAGGGAGCCCTCTACGAGCAGTACTTC; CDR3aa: CASSDPKGALYEQYF
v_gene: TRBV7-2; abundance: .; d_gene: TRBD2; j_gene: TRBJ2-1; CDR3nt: TGTGCCAGCAGCGGGGAGCTAGCGGGAGCCAATGAGCAGTTCTTC; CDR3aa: CASSGELAGANEQFF
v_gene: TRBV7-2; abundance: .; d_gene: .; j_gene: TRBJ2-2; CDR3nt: TGTGCCAGCAGCGATGGACAGTACACCGGGGAGCTGTTTTTT; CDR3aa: CASSDGQYTGELFF
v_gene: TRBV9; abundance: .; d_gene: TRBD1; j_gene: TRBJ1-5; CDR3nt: TGTGCCAGCAGCGTGGAGGACAGGGGGCGGTCGGTCGGAAATCAGCCCCAGCATTTT; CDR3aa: CASSVEDRGRSVGNQPQHF
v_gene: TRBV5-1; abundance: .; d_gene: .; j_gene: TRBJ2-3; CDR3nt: TGCGCCAGCAGCCCAAAACCGCAGGGCGATACGCAGTATTTT; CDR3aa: CASSPKPQGDTQYF
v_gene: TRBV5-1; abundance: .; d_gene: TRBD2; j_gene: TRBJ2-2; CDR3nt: TGCGCCAGCAGCTTGGTCCTAGCGGGCCCGAACACCGGGGAGCTGTTTTTT; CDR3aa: CASSLVLAGPNTGELFF
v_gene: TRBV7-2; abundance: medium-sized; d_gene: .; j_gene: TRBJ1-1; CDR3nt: TGTGCCAGCAGCTTTACGGGACAATACACTGAAGCTTTCTTT; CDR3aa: CASSFTGQYTEAFF
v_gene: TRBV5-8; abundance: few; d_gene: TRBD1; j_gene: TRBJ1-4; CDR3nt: TGTGCCAGCAGCCCGGGACAGACAGCAACTAATGAAAAACTGTTTTTT; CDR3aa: CASSPGQTATNEKLFF
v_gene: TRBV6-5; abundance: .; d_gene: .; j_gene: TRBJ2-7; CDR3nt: TGTGCCAGCTTCCAACTCAGGGGCGAGGGCGAGCAGTACTTC; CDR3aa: CASFQLRGEGEQYF
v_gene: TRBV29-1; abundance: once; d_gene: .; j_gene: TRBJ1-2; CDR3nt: TGCAGCGTTGATCGGGGGGAATATGGCTACACCTTC; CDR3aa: CSVDRGEYGYTF